This T cell receptor beta chain was recovered during a study of cytomegalovirus exposure and HLA in healthy donors. The wider study: A previous analysis identified around 120 million unique TCR beta sequences derived from 180 million or so T cells.

General observations from the study: Immune exposure data for these donors was limited to CMV serostatus. The presence/absence work took it that sequencing depth was about the same across donors.

Germline CDR1 reads MNHEY; CDR2 reads SVGAGI. This CDR3 has 15 amino acids. V was trimmed by 4 bases and J by 5 bases, leaving 15 bases between them. This clone was picked up a small number of times. The antigen remains undetermined. It was healthy bone marrow donors who served as donors. Primers included in the PCR were 60 Vbeta and 13 Jbeta primers. Produced via immunoSEQ multiplex PCR; TCRdb's table is partial and in-frame only. The sample lists 200,000 to 250,000 clones; 80% to 85% were seen once. This sequence joins TRBV6-5 and TRBJ2-1, with D maybe TRBD2 (6 bases). The sequencing input was PBMCs. This receptor was obtained from a boy aged 2 to 10 in good health and CMV-seronegative. CDR3 DNA sequence: TGTGCCAGCAGTTCCGGGACTGGGATCAACAATGAGCAGTTCTTC. This encodes CASSSGTGINNEQFF.